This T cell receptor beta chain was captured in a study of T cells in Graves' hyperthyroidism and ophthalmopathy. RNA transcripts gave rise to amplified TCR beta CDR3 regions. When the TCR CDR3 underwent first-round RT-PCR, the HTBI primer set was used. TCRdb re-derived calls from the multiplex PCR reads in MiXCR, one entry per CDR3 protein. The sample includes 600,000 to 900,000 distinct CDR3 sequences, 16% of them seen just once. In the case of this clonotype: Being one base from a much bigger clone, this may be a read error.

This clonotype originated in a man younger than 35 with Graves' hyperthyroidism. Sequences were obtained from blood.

The CDR3 loop is CASSVWVGREHYF. CDR3 sequence (DNA): TGTGCCAGCAGTGTCTGGGTAGGCCGCGAGCATTACTTC. The V call is TRBV2, the J call TRBJ2-7; D gene ambiguous. There are 13 residues in the CDR3. Germline lookup yields CDR1 SNHLY and CDR2 FYNNEI.